This TCR beta chain was documented in a study of blood T cell repertoires in COVID-19. The overall study: Samples came from the United States, Italy and Spain, spanning acute and convalescent COVID-19. The analysed material was cDNA or gDNA that came from T cells, B-cell-depleted T cells, or PBMCs.

In the authors' methods: Amplification with reference gene primers provided the estimates of nucleated cell counts. Profiling relied on immunoSEQ multiplex PCR, and the TCRdb table lists in-frame clones only, not all of them. Clone size and V and J calls were adopted from that table, with D and trimming inferred from the DNA. The data show a few hundred thousand clones, approximately 90% seen once. The ends were cut back, 7 bases at V and 8 bases at J, with 17 bases in the middle. Germline V lookup: CDR1 MNHNY, CDR2 SVGAGI (reference sequence). The CDR3 is made up of 13 amino acids. The sequencing sample was made of peripheral blood. The receptor was derived from a man aged 25-45 years with acute or convalescent COVID-19. The chain joins TRBV6-6 to TRBJ1-2; tentatively, D is TRBD1 (5 bases). The CDR3 protein is CASTESRTIGYTF. CDR3 DNA: TGTGCCAGCACCGAATCCCGGACAATCGGCTACACCTTC.